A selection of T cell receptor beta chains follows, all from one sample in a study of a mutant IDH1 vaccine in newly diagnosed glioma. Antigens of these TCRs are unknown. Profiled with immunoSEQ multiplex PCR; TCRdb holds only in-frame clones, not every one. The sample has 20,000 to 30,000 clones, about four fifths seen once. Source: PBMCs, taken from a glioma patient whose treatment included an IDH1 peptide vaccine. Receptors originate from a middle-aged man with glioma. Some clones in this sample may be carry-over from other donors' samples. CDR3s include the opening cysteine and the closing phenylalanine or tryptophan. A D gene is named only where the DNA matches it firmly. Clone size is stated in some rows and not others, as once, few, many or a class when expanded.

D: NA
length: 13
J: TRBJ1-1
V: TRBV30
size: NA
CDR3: CAWIPDANTEAFF
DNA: TGTGCCTGGATCCCGGACGCTAACACTGAAGCTTTCTTT

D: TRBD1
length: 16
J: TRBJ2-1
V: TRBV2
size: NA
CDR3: CASSLLPGQTYNEQFF
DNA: TGTGCCAGCAGTTTACTACCGGGACAGACCTACAATGAGCAGTTCTTC

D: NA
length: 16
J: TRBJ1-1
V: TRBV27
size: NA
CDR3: CASSSGRGFWNTEAFF
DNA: TGTGCCAGCAGTTCAGGACGGGGATTTTGGAACACTGAAGCTTTCTTT

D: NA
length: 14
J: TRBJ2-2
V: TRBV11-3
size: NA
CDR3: CASSPGPPSGELFF
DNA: TGTGCCAGCAGCCCGGGACCGCCCTCCGGGGAGCTGTTTTTT

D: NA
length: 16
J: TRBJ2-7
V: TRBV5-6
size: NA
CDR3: CASSTTGGLRTGEQYF
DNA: TGTGCCAGCAGCACCACCGGGGGGCTCAGAACAGGGGAGCAGTACTTC

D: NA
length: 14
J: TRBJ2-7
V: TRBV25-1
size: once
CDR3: CASSEGESSYEQYF
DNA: TGTGCCAGCAGTGAAGGGGAGAGCTCCTACGAGCAGTACTTC

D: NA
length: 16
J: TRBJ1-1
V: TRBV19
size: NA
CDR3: CASSIVLELPNTEAFF
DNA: TGTGCCAGTAGTATAGTATTGGAGCTCCCGAACACTGAAGCTTTCTTT

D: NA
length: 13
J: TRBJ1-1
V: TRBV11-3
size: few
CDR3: CASSLDGRLEAFF
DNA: TGTGCCAGCAGCTTAGATGGCCGGCTTGAAGCTTTCTTT

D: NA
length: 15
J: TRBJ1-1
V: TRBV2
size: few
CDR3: CASSEVILRDTEAFF
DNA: TGTGCCAGCAGTGAAGTCATCCTTAGGGACACTGAAGCTTTCTTT

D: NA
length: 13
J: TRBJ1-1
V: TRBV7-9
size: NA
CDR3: CASSLQQGTEAFF
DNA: TGTGCCAGCAGCCTCCAGCAGGGAACTGAAGCTTTCTTT

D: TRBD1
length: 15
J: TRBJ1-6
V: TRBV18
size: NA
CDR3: CASSLGGQGNSPLHF
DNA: TGTGCCAGCTCACTCGGAGGACAGGGCAATTCACCCCTCCACTTT